The following is a T cell receptor beta chain sequence with its context. The data derive from a study of shared clonotypes between healthy human individuals. CD45RO negativity and positive selection for CCR7 defined naive CD8 cells, a population that excluded terminally differentiated effector memory CD45RA+ cells. Donors, without exception, were Caucasian adults residing in Nashville, Tennessee. Genomic DNA belonging to each subset was distributed in equal measure over several immunoSEQ plates. Libraries were prepared by immunoSEQ multiplex PCR; TCRdb keeps only in-frame clonotypes and omits some of them. This sample has some 740,000 clones, with 80% to 95% found just once. The source of this sequence is a man aged 30-40 years in good health. The sample consisted of naive CD8+ T cells sorted from blood.

The CDR3 loop is CASSQTGNTQYF. In DNA, the CDR3 is TGCGCCAGCAGCCAGACCGGGAATACGCAGTATTTT. The J gene is TRBJ2-3, the V gene TRBV4-1, with a tentative D call TRBD2 (5 bases). Trimming removed 3 bases at V and 7 bases at J, with 8 bases between. The CDR3 has 12 amino acids. Germline values: CDR1 MGHRA, CDR2 YSYEKL.